This record covers a single T cell receptor (beta chain). Trimming stripped 5 bases from V and 3 bases from J, with 8 bases between. Germline CDR1 is SNHLY and CDR2 is FYNNEI. CDR3 length equals 12 residues. The sample belongs to a study of CD8+CD57+ T cells in acquired aplastic anemia. About the study: An average of roughly 3 ug of DNA was obtained from sorted CD4+ and CD8+ cells.

For CDR3 and TCR beta VDJ profiling, genomic DNA was the template used. One entry per CDR3 protein results from TCRdb running MiXCR on the reads. The table lists 200,000 or so distinct CDR3 sequences, around 66% of them singletons. The chain recombines TRBV2 with TRBJ2-7; no clear D. Sequencing input: sorted CD4+, CD8+, or CD8+CD57+ T cells (not recorded which) from PBMCs. This TCR was recovered from a human donor with severe aplastic anemia or a healthy control (not recorded which). The CDR3 here is CASSLNLYEQYF. CDR3 nucleotides: TGTGCCAGCAGTTTAAATCTCTACGAGCAGTACTTC.